The T cell receptor beta chain described here comes from a study of T cell repertoires in cytomegalovirus infection. Across the whole study: Carrying CMV and the relevant HLA type showed in public TCR beta signatures.

TCRdb processed the reads anew with MiXCR; each CDR3 protein has one entry. The sample includes roughly 150,000 distinct CDR3 sequences, 17% seen only once; the top ten take 15% to 20%. Germline assignment: CDR1 MNHEY and CDR2 SMNVEV (reference sequence). This CDR3 has 17 amino acids. The V gene end was trimmed by 2 bases and the J gene end by 8 bases; junction bases not matched to a gene: 10. The sample comprised CD8+ T cells from PBMCs. The receptor comes from a human donor in good health (CMV status not recorded). Some clones in this sample may be carry-over from other donors' samples. The chain combines TRBV27 with TRBJ2-1; TRBD2 matches at 12 bases. The CDR3 loop is CASSLSLAGGTVDEQFF. In nucleotides, the CDR3 is TGTGCCAGCAGTTTAAGCCTAGCGGGGGGGACTGTGGATGAGCAGTTCTTC.